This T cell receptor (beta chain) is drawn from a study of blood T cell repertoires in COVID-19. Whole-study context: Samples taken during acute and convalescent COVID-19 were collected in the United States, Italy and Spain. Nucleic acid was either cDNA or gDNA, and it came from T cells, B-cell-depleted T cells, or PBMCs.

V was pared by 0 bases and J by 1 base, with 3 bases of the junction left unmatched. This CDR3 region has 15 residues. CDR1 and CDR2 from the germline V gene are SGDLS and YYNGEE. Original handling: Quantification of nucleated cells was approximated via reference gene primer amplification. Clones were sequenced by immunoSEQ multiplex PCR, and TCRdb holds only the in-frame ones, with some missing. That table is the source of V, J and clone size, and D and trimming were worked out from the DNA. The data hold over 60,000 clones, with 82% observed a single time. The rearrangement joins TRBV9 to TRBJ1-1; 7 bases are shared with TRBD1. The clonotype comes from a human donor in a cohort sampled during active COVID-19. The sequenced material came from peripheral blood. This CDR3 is CASSVDTGANTEAFF. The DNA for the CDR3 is TGTGCCAGCAGCGTAGATACAGGGGCGAACACTGAAGCTTTCTTT. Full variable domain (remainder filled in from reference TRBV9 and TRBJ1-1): DSGVTQTPKHLITATGQRVTLRCSPRSGDLSVYWYQQSLDQGLQFLIQYYNGEERAKGNILERFSAQQFPDLHSELNLSSLELGDSALYFCASSVDTGANTEAFFGQGTRLTVV.